These 20 T cell receptor beta chains were all obtained from the same sample, sequenced in a study of blood T cell repertoires in COVID-19. TCRdb's table, derived via immunoSEQ multiplex PCR, lists solely in-frame clones and lacks some. The table shows fewer than 300,000 clones, with about nine tenths occurring only once. Sequencing input: peripheral blood. The receptor set was obtained from a man aged 50-59 years with COVID-19, enrolled during active disease.

J is TRBJ2-7 and V is TRBV7-9; D is unresolved. V shed 3 bases and J shed 0 bases, with 9 bases lying between them. Germline loops: CDR1 SEHNR, CDR2 FQNEAQ (reference sequence). The CDR3 extends over 14 amino acids. Here the CDR3 reads CASSLLGSSYEQYF. The CDR3 DNA reads TGTGCCAGCAGCTTGCTGGGCAGCTCCTACGAGCAGTACTTC.

In its sample, this clone was seen once. This chain uses TRBV19 with TRBJ2-7; TRBD2 agrees at 13 bases. V gave up 8 bases and J gave up 3 bases; unmatched junction bases: 7. Germline assignment: CDR1 LNHDA and CDR2 SQIVND (reference sequence). The CDR3 covers 15 residues. CDR3 amino acids: CASSRGLAGNYEQYF. DNA for the CDR3: TGTGCCAGTTCACGGGGACTAGCGGGGAACTACGAGCAGTACTTC.

The V gene is TRBV9, the J gene TRBJ2-5; TRBD2 aligns across 7 bases. CDR3 size: 14 residues. J lost 3 bases, V lost 0 bases, and 2 bases had no gene match. Germline V CDR1 and CDR2: SGDLS, YYNGEE. The CDR3 region has the DNA TGTGCCAGCAGCGTAGCCCTAGCGGAAGAGACCCAGTACTTC. Translated, it gives CASSVALAEETQYF.

The chain couples TRBV7-6 to TRBJ2-3; 9 bases map to TRBD2. Germline V CDR1 and CDR2: SGHVS, FNYEAQ. The CDR3 totals 16 residues. V was clipped by 1 base and J by 2 bases; unmatched bases: 4. CDR3 protein: CASSLGAGGNTDTQYF. CDR3 sequence (DNA): TGTGCCAGCAGCTTAGGGGCGGGGGGGAACACAGATACGCAGTATTTT.

The V call is TRBV7-9, the J call TRBJ1-4, with D perhaps TRBD1 (5 bases). The CDR3 is 14 residues long. Germline V lookup: CDR1 SEHNR, CDR2 FQNEAQ (reference sequence). V was trimmed by 5 bases and J by 5 bases, leaving 12 bases between them. CDR3: CASSIGAGNEKLFF. Here the CDR3 DNA reads TGTGCCAGCAGCATAGGGGCAGGGAATGAAAAACTGTTTTTT.

This chain uses TRBV6-2 or TRBV6-3 with TRBJ2-7; the match to TRBD1 covers 7 bases. CDR3 size: 12 residues. CDR1 is MNHEY and CDR2 is SVGEGT in the germline V gene. The V gene end was trimmed by 5 bases and the J gene end by 6 bases; junction bases not matched to a gene: 4. DNA for the CDR3: TGTGCCAGCAGTCAGAACAGGGGCGAGCAGTACTTC. This sequence encodes CASSQNRGEQYF.

V is TRBV4-1 and J is TRBJ2-5; TRBD2 aligns across 9 bases. This CDR3 is built from 15 residues. From germline, CDR1 is MGHRA and CDR2 YSYEKL. Trimming took 0 bases from V and 5 from J; bases not matched to a gene: 4. CDR3 in DNA: TGCGCCAGCAGCCAAGATAGTCTAGCGGGGGAGACCCAGTACTTC. This gives the protein CASSQDSLAGETQYF.

The chain combines TRBV19 with TRBJ1-5, with D perhaps matching TRBD1 (6 bases). Deletions cut 6 bases from V and 5 bases from J, with 17 bases between. The CDR3 totals 15 residues. CDR1 is LNHDA and CDR2 is SQIVND in the germline V gene (reference sequence). The CDR3 DNA reads TGTGCCAGTAGCTATCTTGGCAGGGGTCATCAGCCCCAGCATTTT. Its protein product is CASSYLGRGHQPQHF.

V and J are TRBV28 and TRBJ2-1; D is unresolved. Trimming shortened V by 1 base and J by 2 bases, and 15 bases separated the two germline ends. The CDR3 runs to 17 residues. Germline CDR1 reads MDHEN; CDR2 reads SYDVKM. The CDR3: CASSLFEETNAYNEQFF. For the CDR3, the DNA is TGTGCCAGCAGTTTATTTGAGGAAACCAACGCCTACAATGAGCAGTTCTTC.

On this clone itself: Other nucleotide sequences in the sample specify the same CDR3. The genes are TRBV30 and TRBJ2-7, with a possible D match to TRBD1 (6 bases). Trimming took off 1 base at V and 4 bases at J, with 8 bases between the two ends. The CDR3 totals 12 residues. CDR1 is GTSNPN and CDR2 is SVGIG in the germline V gene (reference sequence). The CDR3 DNA reads TGTGCCTGGAGTGAACAGGGATACGAGCAGTACTTC. Translation gives CAWSEQGYEQYF.

The rearrangement uses TRBV6-5 and TRBJ1-1; D unresolved. The CDR3 sequence is 15 residues long. V was trimmed by 0 bases and J by 3 bases, leaving 11 bases between them. CDR1 is MNHEY, CDR2 SVGAGI, per germline. The CDR3 bases are TGTGCCAGCAGTTACTCGGGCAGGCACTACACTGAAGCTTTCTTT. Its protein is CASSYSGRHYTEAFF.

The chain uses TRBV19 and TRBJ1-3; 7 nucleotides align to TRBD1. Trimming removed 6 bases from V and 2 bases from J; junction bases left unmatched: 10. Germline lookup yields CDR1 LNHDA and CDR2 SQIVND (reference sequence). The CDR3 has 16 residues. CDR3 residues: CASRPGTDGTGNTIYF. DNA for the CDR3: TGTGCCAGTAGGCCAGGGACAGATGGCACTGGAAACACCATATATTTT.

The chain joins TRBV20-1 to TRBJ1-2, with 7 bases identical to TRBD1. CDR3 length equals 11 residues. Germline V lookup: CDR1 DFQATT, CDR2 SNEGSKA (reference sequence). CDR3 in DNA: TGCAGCCCACAGGGGAGCTATGGCTACACCTTC. Translated: CSPQGSYGYTF.

The chain uses TRBV5-1 and TRBJ2-1; the match to TRBD2 covers 9 bases. The CDR3 contains 16 residues. Germline CDR1 reads SGHRS; CDR2 reads YFSETQ. J lost 3 bases, V lost 0 bases, and 4 bases had no gene match. For the CDR3, the DNA is TGCGCCAGCAGCTTGGCTAGTAGCGGGGGCTACAATGAGCAGTTCTTC. It codes for CASSLASSGGYNEQFF.

The CDR3 loop is CASLVILVGGGYTF. CDR3 nucleotides: TGTGCCAGCCTTGTCATCCTCGTTGGAGGTGGCTACACCTTC. V is TRBV5-8 and J is TRBJ1-2, with D unclear. Germline CDR1 is SGHTS and CDR2 is YDEGEE. Trimming pared 7 bases from V and 7 bases from J, leaving 20 bases between. This CDR3 contains 14 residues.

The J gene is TRBJ2-7, the V gene TRBV5-4; 11 positions match TRBD2. Germline CDR1 and CDR2: SGHNT and YYREEE (reference sequence). This CDR3 spans 15 amino acids. With 3 bases clipped from V and 4 bases from J, the junction kept 6 bases outside the gene matches. The CDR3 DNA reads as TGTGCCAGCAGCTCCCTAGCGGGAGGCATTTACGAGCAGTACTTC. Translated: CASSSLAGGIYEQYF.

The rearrangement uses TRBV19 and TRBJ2-1; the D is unclear. The CDR3 is 16 residues long. Germline V lookup: CDR1 LNHDA, CDR2 SQIVND (reference sequence). V dropped 1 base and J dropped 0 bases, with 10 bases sitting between them. CDR3 coding DNA: TGTGCCAGTAGTATAGGCCAGCGTCGCTCCTACAATGAGCAGTTCTTC. Amino acid sequence: CASSIGQRRSYNEQFF.

V and J are TRBV19 and TRBJ2-7, with 12 bases aligning to TRBD1. V gave up 7 bases and J gave up 7 bases; unmatched junction bases: 8. This CDR3 region has 14 residues. Germline V lookup: CDR1 LNHDA, CDR2 SQIVND (reference sequence). The CDR3: CASKGTGGAGEQYF. The CDR3 DNA is TGTGCCAGTAAGGGGACAGGGGGCGCGGGAGAGCAGTACTTC.

The chain employs TRBV5-4 and TRBJ2-2; 9 nucleotides line up with TRBD2. The V and J ends lost 0 bases and 5 bases, in that order; junction bases with no gene match: 2. Germline CDR1 and CDR2: SGHNT and YYREEE (reference sequence). The CDR3 length is 15 residues. The CDR3 DNA reads as TGTGCCAGCAGCTTGGGCGGGAGGGGAACCGGGGAGCTGTTTTTT. Translated: CASSLGGRGTGELFF. The full variable domain, in which reference TRBV5-4 and TRBJ2-2 provide the parts outside the CDR3, is ETGVTQSPTHLIKTRGQQVTLRCSSQSGHNTVSWYQQALGQGPQFIFQYYREEENGRGNFPPRFSGLQFPNYSSELNVNALELDDSALYLCASSLGGRGTGELFFGEGSRLTVL.

V usage is TRBV29-1 and J usage is TRBJ2-1, with D tentatively TRBD1 (6 bases). Trimming took 6 bases from V and 0 from J, leaving 12 bases between them. CDR3 length: 14 residues. CDR1 is SQVTM, CDR2 ANQGSEA, per germline. CDR3 sequence reads: CSVDRPSSYNEQFF. The CDR3 DNA sequence: TGCAGCGTAGACAGGCCCAGCTCCTACAATGAGCAGTTCTTC.